This is a list of T cell receptor beta chains from one sample in a study of CD8 T cells in Susac syndrome. TCRdb redid the calling of the immunoSEQ multiplex PCR reads with MiXCR, one entry per CDR3 protein. This sample carries more than 250,000 distinct CDR3 sequences, under 95% of them seen once, and the ten largest clones take around 0.07%. Sequenced sample: CD4+ T cells from PBMCs. The receptors shown here come from a human donor with multiple sclerosis. Both conserved end residues are part of each CDR3. The order of the fields is V gene, D gene, J gene, clone size, CDR3 length, CDR3 protein, CDR3 DNA. A D gene is named only where the DNA matches it firmly. Clone sizes are given selectively: once, few, many, or a class where the clone is expanded.

V gene: TRBV7-2; D gene: NA; J gene: TRBJ2-7; clone size: NA; CDR3 length: 15; CDR3 protein: CASSFRSVSSYEQYF; CDR3 DNA: TGTGCCAGCAGCTTTCGGTCGGTAAGCTCCTACGAGCAGTACTTC
V gene: TRBV4-1; D gene: TRBD2; J gene: TRBJ2-1; clone size: NA; CDR3 length: 17; CDR3 protein: CASSRSSGRAPYNEQFF; CDR3 DNA: TGCGCCAGCAGCCGCTCTAGCGGGAGGGCCCCCTACAATGAGCAGTTCTTC
V gene: TRBV24-1; D gene: NA; J gene: TRBJ2-7; clone size: once; CDR3 length: 12; CDR3 protein: CATSGSSYEQYF; CDR3 DNA: TGTGCCACCAGTGGCAGCTCCTACGAGCAGTACTTC
V gene: TRBV4-1; D gene: TRBD1; J gene: TRBJ2-7; clone size: NA; CDR3 length: 17; CDR3 protein: CASSQGVRTGGIGEQYF; CDR3 DNA: TGCGCCAGCAGCCAAGGTGTGAGGACAGGGGGCATTGGGGAGCAGTACTTC
V gene: TRBV20-1; D gene: NA; J gene: TRBJ1-1; clone size: NA; CDR3 length: 13; CDR3 protein: CSARDTGWTEAFF; CDR3 DNA: TGCAGTGCTAGAGACACAGGGTGGACTGAAGCTTTCTTT
V gene: TRBV20-1; D gene: NA; J gene: TRBJ1-5; clone size: NA; CDR3 length: 13; CDR3 protein: CSATTGNLQPQHF; CDR3 DNA: TGCAGTGCAACCACAGGGAACCTCCAGCCCCAGCATTTT
V gene: TRBV19; D gene: NA; J gene: TRBJ1-5; clone size: NA; CDR3 length: 16; CDR3 protein: CASSLRVGGEGQPQHF; CDR3 DNA: TGTGCCAGTAGTCTCCGCGTGGGGGGAGAAGGTCAGCCCCAGCATTTT
V gene: TRBV6-5; D gene: NA; J gene: TRBJ1-2; clone size: few; CDR3 length: 14; CDR3 protein: CASSYLDRVFTYTF; CDR3 DNA: TGTGCCAGCAGTTACTTGGACAGAGTTTTTACTTACACCTTC
V gene: TRBV7-9; D gene: TRBD2; J gene: TRBJ2-7; clone size: NA; CDR3 length: 15; CDR3 protein: CASSATGLAGVEQYF; CDR3 DNA: TGTGCCAGCAGCGCCACCGGACTAGCGGGAGTTGAGCAGTACTTC
V gene: TRBV20-1; D gene: TRBD1; J gene: TRBJ1-2; clone size: NA; CDR3 length: 12; CDR3 protein: CSANRQGAGYTF; CDR3 DNA: TGCAGTGCTAACAGGCAGGGGGCTGGCTACACCTTC
V gene: TRBV6-5; D gene: TRBD2; J gene: TRBJ2-1; clone size: NA; CDR3 length: 15; CDR3 protein: CASSTSGRGYNEQFF; CDR3 DNA: TGTGCCAGCAGTACTAGCGGGAGAGGGTACAATGAGCAGTTCTTC
V gene: TRBV6-2/TRBV6-3; D gene: NA; J gene: TRBJ2-3; clone size: once; CDR3 length: 11; CDR3 protein: CASSSAITQYF; CDR3 DNA: TGTGCCAGCAGTTCTGCCATTACGCAGTATTTT
V gene: TRBV5-6; D gene: NA; J gene: TRBJ2-7; clone size: NA; CDR3 length: 16; CDR3 protein: CASSLMRRRTTYEQYF; CDR3 DNA: TGTGCCAGCAGCTTGATGCGCCGGCGTACGACCTACGAGCAGTACTTC
V gene: TRBV7-9; D gene: TRBD1; J gene: TRBJ1-3; clone size: NA; CDR3 length: 13; CDR3 protein: CASRRDRGDTIYF; CDR3 DNA: TGTGCCAGCAGACGTGACAGGGGGGACACCATATATTTT
V gene: TRBV7-6; D gene: TRBD1; J gene: TRBJ2-7; clone size: NA; CDR3 length: 15; CDR3 protein: CASSLNTGGSDEQYF; CDR3 DNA: TGTGCCAGCAGCTTAAACACAGGGGGCTCCGACGAGCAGTACTTC
V gene: TRBV11-3; D gene: NA; J gene: TRBJ2-1; clone size: NA; CDR3 length: 14; CDR3 protein: CASSLAPGYNEQFF; CDR3 DNA: TGTGCCAGCAGCTTAGCTCCAGGGTACAATGAGCAGTTCTTC
V gene: TRBV4-2; D gene: TRBD1; J gene: TRBJ1-2; clone size: NA; CDR3 length: 15; CDR3 protein: CASSFHGSDRNGYTF; CDR3 DNA: TGTGCCAGCAGCTTCCACGGTTCGGACAGGAACGGCTACACCTTC
V gene: TRBV7-2; D gene: NA; J gene: TRBJ1-2; clone size: once; CDR3 length: 13; CDR3 protein: CASSPNRKVGYTF; CDR3 DNA: TGTGCCAGCAGCCCGAATCGGAAGGTTGGCTACACCTTC
V gene: TRBV12-5; D gene: TRBD2; J gene: TRBJ2-5; clone size: NA; CDR3 length: 18; CDR3 protein: CASGLIHGGGQNRETQYF; CDR3 DNA: TGTGCTAGTGGTTTGATTCACGGGGGGGGCCAAAATCGAGAGACCCAGTACTTC
V gene: TRBV5-4; D gene: NA; J gene: TRBJ2-7; clone size: once; CDR3 length: 15; CDR3 protein: CASNKRDSGVYEQYF; CDR3 DNA: TGTGCCAGCAACAAACGAGACAGTGGGGTCTACGAGCAGTACTTC
V gene: TRBV20-1; D gene: TRBD2; J gene: TRBJ2-3; clone size: NA; CDR3 length: 14; CDR3 protein: CSARRGESTDTQYF; CDR3 DNA: TGCAGTGCTAGGCGGGGGGAAAGCACAGATACGCAGTATTTT
V gene: TRBV9; D gene: NA; J gene: TRBJ2-3; clone size: NA; CDR3 length: 15; CDR3 protein: CASSVGQGRTDTQYF; CDR3 DNA: TGTGCCAGCAGCGTTGGGCAGGGTAGAACAGATACGCAGTATTTT
V gene: TRBV11-2; D gene: NA; J gene: TRBJ1-2; clone size: NA; CDR3 length: 16; CDR3 protein: CASRRGGRQDNYGYTF; CDR3 DNA: TGTGCCAGCAGAAGGGGGGGCCGCCAGGATAACTATGGCTACACCTTC
V gene: TRBV28; D gene: NA; J gene: TRBJ2-7; clone size: few; CDR3 length: 13; CDR3 protein: CASSLGRRYEQYF; CDR3 DNA: TGTGCCAGCAGTTTGGGCAGGCGCTACGAGCAGTACTTC
V gene: TRBV12-3/TRBV12-4; D gene: TRBD2; J gene: TRBJ2-1; clone size: NA; CDR3 length: 16; CDR3 protein: CASSPQGEGPYNEQFF; CDR3 DNA: TGTGCCAGCAGTCCGCAAGGGGAGGGGCCCTACAATGAGCAGTTCTTC
V gene: TRBV7-2; D gene: TRBD2; J gene: TRBJ2-3; clone size: NA; CDR3 length: 16; CDR3 protein: CASSTTSTSWGDTQYF; CDR3 DNA: TGTGCCAGCAGTACCACCTCGACTAGCTGGGGTGATACGCAGTATTTT
V gene: TRBV6-2/TRBV6-3; D gene: NA; J gene: TRBJ1-2; clone size: NA; CDR3 length: 13; CDR3 protein: CASSPGRSYGYTF; CDR3 DNA: TGTGCCAGCAGCCCGGGGCGGAGCTATGGCTACACCTTC
V gene: TRBV20-1; D gene: NA; J gene: TRBJ1-2; clone size: NA; CDR3 length: 10; CDR3 protein: CSLQGYGYTF; CDR3 DNA: TGCAGCCTTCAAGGCTATGGCTACACCTTC
V gene: TRBV29-1; D gene: NA; J gene: TRBJ1-1; clone size: NA; CDR3 length: 14; CDR3 protein: CSTQRGSMNTEAFF; CDR3 DNA: TGCAGTACACAGCGGGGATCCATGAACACTGAAGCTTTCTTT
V gene: TRBV6-6; D gene: NA; J gene: TRBJ2-4; clone size: NA; CDR3 length: 16; CDR3 protein: CASRFRDLGAKNIQYF; CDR3 DNA: TGTGCCAGCAGGTTCCGGGACCTAGGGGCCAAAAACATTCAGTACTTC
V gene: TRBV23-1; D gene: NA; J gene: TRBJ2-1; clone size: NA; CDR3 length: 12; CDR3 protein: CASPTQRNEQFF; CDR3 DNA: TGCGCCAGTCCGACTCAACGCAATGAGCAGTTCTTC
V gene: TRBV5-6; D gene: NA; J gene: TRBJ1-5; clone size: NA; CDR3 length: 16; CDR3 protein: CASSLWITGGDQPQHF; CDR3 DNA: TGTGCCAGCAGCTTATGGATTACGGGGGGCGATCAGCCCCAGCATTTT
V gene: TRBV7-2; D gene: TRBD1; J gene: TRBJ2-6; clone size: NA; CDR3 length: 19; CDR3 protein: CASSRTGSNPSSGANVLTF; CDR3 DNA: TGTGCCAGCAGCAGGACAGGGTCGAACCCTAGCTCTGGGGCCAACGTCCTGACTTTC